Presented here are 29 T cell receptor beta chains from one specimen sequenced in a study of cytomegalovirus exposure and HLA in healthy donors. The primer mix had 60 Vbeta and 13 Jbeta primers. Only in-frame clones appear in the TCRdb table, and some are missing; sequencing was by immunoSEQ multiplex PCR. Here the sample spans 60,000 to 70,000 clones, roughly 72% being singletons. Sequences were obtained from PBMCs. The receptors stem from a man aged 50 or older in good health and CMV-seronegative.

The CDR3 DNA sequence: TGTGCCAGCATCCCAGGCGGGGTGACCTATGGCTACACCTTC. It is translated as CASIPGGVTYGYTF. V and J are TRBV6-1 and TRBJ1-2; D gene ambiguous. The CDR3 covers 14 residues. Germline V gene lookup returns CDR1 MNHNS and CDR2 SASEGT. V was shortened by 7 bases and J by 4 bases, with 16 bases between the two germline ends.

V gene TRBV30 combines with J gene TRBJ2-3; D remains ambiguous. The CDR3 covers 14 residues. The germline gives CDR1 GTSNPN, CDR2 SVGIG (reference sequence). With 6 bases removed from V and 1 base from J, the gap between germline ends came to 14 bases. As DNA, the CDR3 is TGTGCCTGCAAGCTAGTTGGTGGCACAGATACGCAGTATTTT. This codes for CACKLVGGTDTQYF.

The chain combines TRBV2 with TRBJ2-3; 11 bases map to TRBD2. Looked up from germline, CDR1 is SNHLY and CDR2 is FYNNEI. This CDR3 contains 14 residues. The V segment lost 9 bases and the J segment 6 bases; nucleotides outside the gene matches: 8. CDR3 sequence reads: CARGSSGGKDTQYF. CDR3 nucleotide sequence: TGTGCCAGGGGGTCTAGCGGGGGGAAGGATACGCAGTATTTT.

The chain employs TRBV19 and TRBJ1-1; maybe TRBD1 (6 bases). The germline gives CDR1 LNHDA, CDR2 SQIVND (reference sequence). This CDR3 has 16 amino acids. V dropped 4 bases and J dropped 5 bases, with 20 bases sitting between them. The CDR3 DNA is TGTGCCAGTAGTAATGGTCTTTGGGGGCCGGGGACTGAAGCTTTCTTT. Its translation is CASSNGLWGPGTEAFF. The entire variable domain, with the rest obtained from reference TRBV19 and TRBJ1-1, is as follows: DGGITQSPKYLFRKEGQNVTLSCEQNLNHDAMYWYRQDPGQGLRLIYYSQIVNDFQKGDIAEGYSVSREKKESFPLTVTSAQKNPTAFYLCASSNGLWGPGTEAFFGQGTRLTVV.

The chain has TRBV10-1 and TRBJ2-2; the match to TRBD1 covers 7 bases. With V trimmed by 5 bases and J by 0 bases, 3 bases remained unmatched. Germline V gene lookup returns CDR1 WNHNN and CDR2 SYGVQD (reference sequence). This CDR3 is built from 15 residues. CDR3 nucleotide sequence: TGCGCCAGCAGTTCAGGGGGATCGAACACCGGGGAGCTGTTTTTT. It codes for CASSSGGSNTGELFF.

The table lists this clone with a few counts. The chain employs TRBV11-2 and TRBJ1-2; 8 bases align to TRBD1. CDR1 is SGHAT, CDR2 FQNNGV, per germline. The CDR3 has 14 amino acids. The J segment lost 7 bases and the V segment lost 5 bases, leaving 9 bases of the junction unmatched. CDR3 sequence (DNA): TGTGCCAGCAGCCCAGGCGCAGGGGGCCTTGGCTACACCTTC. Translation: CASSPGAGGLGYTF.

Details on this clone: The junction departs from the called germline gene at one end, perhaps through a read error. The chain has TRBV29-1 and TRBJ1-2, with a weak D call TRBD1 (5 bases). The germline V gene encodes CDR1 SQVTM and CDR2 ANQGSEA. The CDR3 has 14 residues. The CDR3 loop reads CSVDKGQRGNGCTF. CDR3 in DNA: TGCAGCGTTGACAAGGGGCAGAGAGGTAATGGCTGCACCTTC.

The chain links TRBV7-2 to TRBJ2-6, with unresolved D. CDR1 and CDR2 (germline): SGHTA, FQGNSA. The CDR3 spans 15 residues. V lost 3 bases and J 3 bases, leaving 9 bases between the germline ends. The CDR3 DNA follows: TGTGCCAGCAGCTTGGGCAGTCATGGGGCCAACGTCCTGACTTTC. It translates to CASSLGSHGANVLTF.

This rearrangement joins TRBV4-1 to TRBJ2-1, with 7 positions matching TRBD2. V was clipped by 7 bases and J by 8 bases; unmatched bases: 8. The CDR3 has 13 residues. CDR1 MGHRA and CDR2 YSYEKL come from the germline V gene. This CDR3 is CASTGLGRDEQFF. The DNA for the CDR3 is TGCGCCAGCACCGGCTTGGGGAGGGATGAGCAGTTCTTC.

The chain couples TRBV27 to TRBJ2-3; 9 bases are a match to TRBD1. Germline CDR1 is MNHEY and CDR2 is SMNVEV (reference sequence). CDR3 length: 17 amino acids. Trimming at V came to 2 bases and at J to 2 bases, leaving 8 bases not matched to a gene. The CDR3 DNA follows: TGTGCCAGCAGTTTAAGGTTAGGACAGGGGATCACAGATACGCAGTATTTT. Translating it yields CASSLRLGQGITDTQYF.

The chain couples TRBV6-1 to TRBJ2-7; 9 bases map to TRBD1. Germline assignment: CDR1 MNHNS and CDR2 SASEGT. V trimming: 2 bases; J trimming: 3 bases; junction bases outside the gene matches: 2. The CDR3 is 14 residues long. This chain's CDR3 is CASSETGGRYEQYF. As DNA, the CDR3 is TGTGCCAGCAGTGAAACAGGGGGCCGCTACGAGCAGTACTTC.

This clone has only a few counts. V gene TRBV25-1 combines with J gene TRBJ2-1; D is perhaps TRBD1 (6 bases). Germline V gene data show CDR1 as MGHDK and CDR2 as SYGVNS. This CDR3 is 14 amino acids long. Trimming pared 2 bases from V and 7 bases from J, leaving 12 bases between. The CDR3 spells CASSENRDRNEQFF. CDR3 nucleotides: TGTGCCAGCAGTGAAAACAGGGATAGAAATGAGCAGTTCTTC.

The rearrangement links TRBV6-1 to TRBJ1-2; 9 bases match TRBD1. The germline V gene encodes CDR1 MNHNS and CDR2 SASEGT. With 5 bases clipped from V and 1 base from J, the junction kept 5 bases outside the gene matches. There are 15 residues in the CDR3. CDR3 nucleotide sequence: TGTGCCAGCAGTTCTCCGGGACAGGGTAACTATGGCTACACCTTC. Protein sequence: CASSSPGQGNYGYTF.

The chain employs TRBV18 and TRBJ2-3, with 10 nucleotides matching TRBD2. In germline, CDR1 is KGHSH, CDR2 LQKENI. This CDR3 is built from 15 residues. With 3 bases clipped from V and 0 bases from J, the junction kept 0 bases outside the gene matches. CDR3 DNA: TGTGCCAGCTCACCGACTAGCGGGAGCACAGATACGCAGTATTTT. It yields the protein CASSPTSGSTDTQYF. The full variable domain, rest sourced from reference TRBV18 and TRBJ2-3, is NAGVMQNPRHLVRRRGQEARLRCSPMKGHSHVYWYRQLPEEGLKFMVYLQKENIIDESGMPKERFSAEFPKEGPSILRIQQVVRGDSAAYFCASSPTSGSTDTQYFGPGTRLTVL.

This clone was counted a single time. This chain uses TRBV7-8 with TRBJ2-7; 7 nucleotides align to TRBD2. V was clipped by 1 base and J by 3 bases; unmatched bases: 6. This CDR3 is built from 15 residues. CDR1 SGHVS and CDR2 FQNEAQ come from the germline V gene. The CDR3 coding sequence is TGTGCCAGCAGCTTAGTCCCAGCGGGGAACTACGAGCAGTACTTC. This translates into CASSLVPAGNYEQYF.

The chain employs TRBV5-6 and TRBJ1-4, with 12 bases identical to TRBD1. The CDR3 sequence is 17 residues long. Germline assignment: CDR1 SGHDT and CDR2 YYEEEE. V dropped 1 base and J dropped 3; count of bases not matched to a gene: 4. The CDR3 bases are TGTGCCAGCAGCTTGCCTGGGACAGGGGGCTCTAATGAAAAACTGTTTTTT. This sequence encodes CASSLPGTGGSNEKLFF.

This clone has just one count. J is TRBJ2-6 and V is TRBV25-1; the match to TRBD1 covers 7 bases. The V segment lost 2 bases and the J segment 4 bases; nucleotides outside the gene matches: 2. The CDR3 is 15 residues long. Germline V gives CDR1 MGHDK, CDR2 SYGVNS. The CDR3 here is CASSEGGQGANVLTF. The CDR3 bases are TGTGCCAGCAGTGAAGGGGGACAGGGGGCCAACGTCCTGACTTTC. Complete variable domain (other parts from reference TRBV25-1 and TRBJ2-6): EADIYQTPRYLVIGTGKKITLECSQTMGHDKMYWYQQDPGMELHLIHYSYGVNSTEKGDLSSESTVSRIRTEHFPLTLESARPSHTSQYLCASSEGGQGANVLTFGAGSRLTVL.

This chain links TRBV15 with TRBJ2-3; D may be TRBD2 (6 bases). Germline values: CDR1 LNHNV, CDR2 YYDKDF (reference sequence). CDR3 size: 15 residues. The V end lost 4 bases, the J end lost 4 bases, and 15 bases lay between the germline ends. The CDR3 bases are TGTGCCACCAGCAATCGACTAGGAATGGCAGATACGCAGTATTTT. Translated, it gives CATSNRLGMADTQYF.

The chain uses TRBV5-1 and TRBJ1-1; possibly TRBD1 for D (5 bases). In germline, CDR1 is SGHRS, CDR2 YFSETQ. V was cut by 4 bases and J by 5 bases, with 15 bases left in between. The CDR3 spans 14 residues. CDR3 loop: CASSLDQGGTEAFF. The CDR3 nucleotides are TGCGCCAGCAGCCTGGATCAGGGAGGAACTGAAGCTTTCTTT.

This chain's CDR3 is CASIKPGQGNTEAFF. DNA of the CDR3: TGTGCCAGCATTAAACCGGGACAGGGGAACACTGAAGCTTTCTTT. V and J are TRBV2 and TRBJ1-1, with 9 bases aligning to TRBD1. Losses at the gene ends were 7 bases for V and 1 base for J; bases not matched to a gene: 7. Germline values: CDR1 SNHLY, CDR2 FYNNEI. The CDR3 is 15 residues long. The full variable domain, with the rest looked up from reference TRBV2 and TRBJ1-1, is EPEVTQTPSHQVTQMGQEVILRCVPISNHLYFYWYRQILGQKVEFLVSFYNNEISEKSEIFDDQFSVERPDGSNFTLKIRSTKLEDSAMYFCASIKPGQGNTEAFFGQGTRLTVV.

The rearrangement joins TRBV30 to TRBJ1-4, with TRBD1 matching over 9 bases. V shed 2 bases, J shed 10 bases, and the junction held 8 bases outside the gene matches. Germline CDR1 and CDR2: GTSNPN and SVGIG (reference sequence). CDR3 length: 14 residues. Here the CDR3 DNA reads TGTGCCTGGAGTCAACAGGGGGCCCCCGGAAAACTGTTTTTT. Residues: CAWSQQGAPGKLFF.

V and J are TRBV7-2 and TRBJ1-2, with TRBD1 matching 7 bases. The CDR3 spans 14 residues. Germline-derived CDR1 and CDR2 are SGHTA and FQGNSA. The ends lost 5 bases at V and 1 base at J; junction bases unmatched: 4. In nucleotides, the CDR3 is TGTGCCAGCAGCATGGGACAGATTAACTATGGCTACACCTTC. Amino acid sequence: CASSMGQINYGYTF. Full variable domain (rest looked up from reference TRBV7-2 and TRBJ1-2): GAGVSQSPSNKVTEKGKDVELRCDPISGHTALYWYRQSLGQGLEFLIYFQGNSAPDKSGLPSDRFSAERTGGSVSTLTIQRTQQEDSAVYLCASSMGQINYGYTFGSGTRLTVV.

This chain connects TRBV5-1 to TRBJ2-2, with TRBD1 matching over 7 bases. The length of the CDR3 is 15 residues. The J segment lost 2 bases and the V segment lost 2 bases, leaving 3 bases of the junction unmatched. The germline V gene has CDR1 SGHRS and CDR2 YFSETQ. In DNA, the CDR3 is TGCGCCAGCAGCTTCCGGGACAGTAACACCGGGGAGCTGTTTTTT. Translation: CASSFRDSNTGELFF.

This chain connects TRBV5-1 to TRBJ1-1; D unresolved. Germline values: CDR1 SGHRS, CDR2 YFSETQ. The CDR3 has 12 amino acids. Deletions cut 1 base from V and 3 bases from J, with 4 bases between. As DNA, the CDR3 is TGCGCCAGCAGCTTGCCGGACACTGAAGCTTTCTTT. Protein: CASSLPDTEAFF.

V is TRBV6-5 and J is TRBJ1-5; TRBD1 might be the D (5 bases). The CDR3 runs 15 residues. Looked up from germline, CDR1 is MNHEY and CDR2 is SVGAGI. V lost 4 bases and J lost 3, with 13 bases in between. CDR3 DNA sequence: TGTGCCAGCAGTTCGAGGCGACAGACCAATCAGCCCCAGCATTTT. Amino acids: CASSSRRQTNQPQHF.

This clone was seen only once. Here the CDR3 DNA reads TGTGCCTGGAGTGCTGGACAGGGGGTGCAGCCCCAGCATTTT. This codes for CAWSAGQGVQPQHF. The genes are TRBV30 and TRBJ1-5; 10 bases line up with TRBD1. The CDR3 sequence is 14 residues long. Trimming took 1 base from V and 7 from J; bases not matched to a gene: 4. CDR1 and CDR2 (germline): GTSNPN, SVGIG (reference sequence).

The chain carries TRBV7-6 and TRBJ1-2, with D possibly being TRBD1 (5 bases). Germline values: CDR1 SGHVS, CDR2 FNYEAQ. V shed 1 base and J shed 0 bases, with 9 bases lying between them. There are 15 residues in the CDR3. CDR3 region: CASSLGQLTNYGYTF. The CDR3 coding sequence is TGTGCCAGCAGCTTAGGACAGCTGACTAACTATGGCTACACCTTC.

The genes are TRBV7-9 and TRBJ2-3; TRBD2 matches at 11 bases. Trimming took 5 bases from V and 4 from J; bases not matched to a gene: 8. CDR1 is SEHNR and CDR2 is FQNEAQ in the germline V gene (reference sequence). The CDR3 spans 16 residues. CDR3 in amino acids: CASSGATSGAADTQYF. The CDR3 nucleotides are TGTGCCAGCAGCGGGGCGACTAGCGGGGCAGCAGATACGCAGTATTTT.

The chain recombines TRBV9 with TRBJ2-2; 12 bases are a match to TRBD2. With 4 bases clipped from V and 2 bases from J, the junction kept 3 bases outside the gene matches. The CDR3 runs to 16 residues. Looked up from germline, CDR1 is SGDLS and CDR2 is YYNGEE. The CDR3 DNA reads as TGTGCCAGCAGCACCGGACTAGCGGGAAACACCGGGGAGCTGTTTTTT. This sequence encodes CASSTGLAGNTGELFF.